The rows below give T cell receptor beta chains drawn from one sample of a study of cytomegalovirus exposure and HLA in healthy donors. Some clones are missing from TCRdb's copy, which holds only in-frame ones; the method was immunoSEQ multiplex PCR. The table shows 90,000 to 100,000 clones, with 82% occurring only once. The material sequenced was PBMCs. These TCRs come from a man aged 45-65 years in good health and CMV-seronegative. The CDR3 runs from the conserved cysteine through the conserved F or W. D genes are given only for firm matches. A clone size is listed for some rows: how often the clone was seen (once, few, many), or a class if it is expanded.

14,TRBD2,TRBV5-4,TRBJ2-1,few,TGTGCCACCTCGCCGGGAGGAGGTAGCTATGAGCAGTTCTTC,CATSPGGGSYEQFF
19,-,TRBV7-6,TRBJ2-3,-,TGTGCCAGCAGCTTAGCGGTTGCTAGCTTTTTCGCTAGCACAGATACGCAGTATTTT,CASSLAVASFFASTDTQYF
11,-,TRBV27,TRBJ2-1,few,TGTGCCAGCGCCCTAGGGGATGAGCAGTTCTTC,CASALGDEQFF
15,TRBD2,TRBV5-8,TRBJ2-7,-,TGTGCCAGCAGCTTGGCGGCTAGCGGGAGCTACGAGCAGTACTTC,CASSLAASGSYEQYF
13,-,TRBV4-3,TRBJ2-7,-,TGCGCCAGCAGCAAGGAAGGGGGCTACGAGCAGTACTTC,CASSKEGGYEQYF
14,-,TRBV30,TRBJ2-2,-,TGTGCCTGGAGAGGCGTTAGCAACACCGGGGAGCTGTTTTTT,CAWRGVSNTGELFF
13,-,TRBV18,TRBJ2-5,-,TGTGCCAGCTCACCACCGGTGGAGGAGACCCAGTACTTC,CASSPPVEETQYF
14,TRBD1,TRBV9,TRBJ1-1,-,TGTGCCAGCAGCCCAGGGGGGACAGCTGATGAAGCTTTCTTT,CASSPGGTADEAFF
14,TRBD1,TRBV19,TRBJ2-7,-,TGTGCCAGTAGACAGACAGGGGGATCGTACGAGCAGTACTTC,CASRQTGGSYEQYF
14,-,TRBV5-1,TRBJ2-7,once,TGCGCCAGCAGCTTGAGCGGAGACCTTTACGAGCAGTACTTC,CASSLSGDLYEQYF
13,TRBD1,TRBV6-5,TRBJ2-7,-,TGTGCCAGCAGTTACTTGACAGGGGAACAGCAGTACTTC,CASSYLTGEQQYF
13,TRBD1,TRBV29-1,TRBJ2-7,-,TGCAGCGTCGTGACAGGGATAGGCTACGAGCAGTACTTC,CSVVTGIGYEQYF
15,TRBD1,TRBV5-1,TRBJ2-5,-,TGCGCCAGCAGCTCCACAGGGACAGGGCAAGAGACCCAGTACTTC,CASSSTGTGQETQYF
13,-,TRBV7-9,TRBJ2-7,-,TGTGCCAGCAACCTCGGGGGTGCCTACGAGCAGTACTTC,CASNLGGAYEQYF
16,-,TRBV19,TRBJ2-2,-,TGTGCCAGTAGTACCACAGAACTGGTCGGCGCCGGGGAGCTGTTTTTT,CASSTTELVGAGELFF
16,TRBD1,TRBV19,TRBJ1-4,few,TGTGCCAGTAGTACCCCCGGGACAGGGACTTCGGAAAAACTGTTTTTT,CASSTPGTGTSEKLFF
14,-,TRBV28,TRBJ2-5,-,TGTGCCAGCAGTTTGGACTCTCACCAAGAGACCCAGTACTTC,CASSLDSHQETQYF
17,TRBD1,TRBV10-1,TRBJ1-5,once,TGCGCCAGCGGACAGGGAGGGTACAAGGGCTCTACTCAGCCCCAGCATTTT,CASGQGGYKGSTQPQHF
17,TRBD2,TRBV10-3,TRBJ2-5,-,TGTGCCATCAGTGGGGGCAGCGGGAGTTCGGCTTTGGAGACCCAGTACTTC,CAISGGSGSSALETQYF
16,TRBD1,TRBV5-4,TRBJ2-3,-,TGTGCCAGCAGCTTGGGGGGACAGGGAGGCACAGATACGCAGTATTTT,CASSLGGQGGTDTQYF
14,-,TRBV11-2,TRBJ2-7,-,TGTGCCAGCAGCTTAGGGGAGGCGGCAGACGAGCAGTACTTC,CASSLGEAADEQYF
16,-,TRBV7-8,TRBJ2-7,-,TGTGCCAGCAGCTTGGATGGGGCCGACACTCCTGGCGAGCAGTACTTC,CASSLDGADTPGEQYF
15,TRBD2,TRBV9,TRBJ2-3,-,TGTGCCAGCAGCGTAGTGGGGAGGGCCGGAGATACGCAGTATTTT,CASSVVGRAGDTQYF
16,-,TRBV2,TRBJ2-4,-,TGTGCCAGCAGTGCCCGGGAGCTTGGGGCCAAAAACATTCAGTACTTC,CASSARELGAKNIQYF
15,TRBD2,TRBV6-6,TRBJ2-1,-,TGTGCCAGCAGTTACGGAGCGGGAGCCTACAATGAGCAGTTCTTC,CASSYGAGAYNEQFF
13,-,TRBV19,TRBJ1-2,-,TGTGCCAGTAGTGTCAGGGTTAACTATGGCTACACCTTC,CASSVRVNYGYTF
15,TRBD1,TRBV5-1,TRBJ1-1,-,TGCGCCAGCAGCTCCGGACAGGCGGGGGGGACTGAAGCTTTCTTT,CASSSGQAGGTEAFF
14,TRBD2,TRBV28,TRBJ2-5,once,TGTGCCAGCAGTAGCGGGAGGGCCGGAGAGACCCAGTACTTC,CASSSGRAGETQYF
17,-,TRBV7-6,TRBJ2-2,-,TGTGCCAGCAGCTTAGAGTCAACCGCGAGAAACACCGGGGAGCTGTTTTTT,CASSLESTARNTGELFF
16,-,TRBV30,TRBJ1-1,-,TGTGCCTACCTTTCAAGAGCACAGGTTCAGAACACTGAAGCTTTCTTT,CAYLSRAQVQNTEAFF
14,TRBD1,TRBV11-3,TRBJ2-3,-,TGTGCCAGCAGCTTGACAGGGGGCGTAAATACGCAGTATTTT,CASSLTGGVNTQYF
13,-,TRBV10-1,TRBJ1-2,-,TGCGCCAGCAGTGGGGCAGGGTCCTATGGCTACACCTTC,CASSGAGSYGYTF
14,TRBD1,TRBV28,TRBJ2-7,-,TGTGCCACCGGGGGGGACAGGGGGCCCTACGAGCAGTACTTC,CATGGDRGPYEQYF
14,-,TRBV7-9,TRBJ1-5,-,TGTGCCAGCAGCTTAAGTGGACAGAATCAGCCCCAGCATTTT,CASSLSGQNQPQHF